Listed below are T cell receptor beta chains from one sample, sequenced in a study of shared clonotypes between healthy human individuals. Repertoires were generated with immunoSEQ multiplex PCR, while TCRdb's copy carries only in-frame clones and drops some. Of approximately 720,000 clones listed, roughly nine tenths were seen once; the top ten hold about 24%. Sequencing was done on a sample of naive CD8+ T cells sorted from blood. The origin of the receptors is a young man in good health. Both conserved end residues are part of each CDR3. The order of the fields is clone size, V gene, J gene, D gene, CDR3 protein, CDR3 DNA. D genes are given only for firm matches. Clone size is shown for a subset of rows, as once, few, many or a class of expanded clone.

>NA|TRBV4-1|TRBJ1-1|NA
CASSQDIRVAGVTEAFF
TGCGCCAGCAGCCAAGATATTAGAGTGGCAGGGGTGACTGAAGCTTTCTTT
>NA|TRBV6-5|TRBJ2-1|TRBD1
CASSRQGGNEQFF
TGTGCCAGCAGTCGACAGGGCGGCAATGAGCAGTTCTTC
>once|TRBV10-1|TRBJ1-2|NA
CASSDSMGGTGYTF
TGCGCCAGCAGTGATAGTATGGGGGGGACTGGCTACACCTTC
>NA|TRBV30|TRBJ2-3|TRBD2
CAWSPTSGWDIDTQYF
TGTGCCTGGAGTCCAACTAGCGGATGGGATATAGATACGCAGTATTTT
>NA|TRBV7-9|TRBJ2-1|TRBD2
CASSPSGLRNNEQFF
TGTGCCAGCAGCCCATCGGGACTACGAAACAATGAGCAGTTCTTC
>NA|TRBV29-1|TRBJ2-7|NA
CSVERGRGGEQYF
TGCAGCGTTGAGCGGGGCAGGGGGGGCGAGCAGTACTTC
>NA|TRBV9|TRBJ1-2|NA
CASTLDRYNYGYTF
TGTGCCAGCACCTTGGACAGATATAACTATGGCTACACCTTC
>NA|TRBV29-1|TRBJ2-2|TRBD1
CSVTGTGGRANTGELFF
TGCAGCGTTACCGGGACAGGGGGCCGAGCGAACACCGGGGAGCTGTTTTTT
>NA|TRBV28|TRBJ1-3|NA
CASSLLQGGNTIYF
TGTGCCAGCAGTTTATTACAGGGAGGAAACACCATATATTTT
>NA|TRBV4-1|TRBJ2-7|TRBD1
CASSSKQGSSYEQYF
TGCGCCAGCAGTAGTAAACAGGGGAGCTCCTACGAGCAGTACTTC
>few|TRBV27|TRBJ1-1|NA
CASSLTLGQTNTEAFF
TGTGCCAGCAGTTTAACGCTGGGGCAGACAAACACTGAAGCTTTCTTT
>NA|TRBV19|TRBJ1-1|NA
CASSITGWNTEAFF
TGTGCCAGTAGTATAACGGGGTGGAACACTGAAGCTTTCTTT
>NA|TRBV28|TRBJ1-1|NA
CASIRGLTEAFF
TGTGCCAGCATACGGGGGCTGACTGAAGCTTTCTTT
>NA|TRBV27|TRBJ2-3|NA
CASKGLEPTDTQYF
TGTGCCAGCAAGGGTCTCGAGCCCACAGATACGCAGTATTTT
>NA|TRBV7-9|TRBJ2-3|TRBD1
CASSFPSTGGVTDTQYF
TGTGCCAGCAGCTTCCCCTCGACAGGGGGCGTCACAGATACGCAGTATTTT
>NA|TRBV15|TRBJ1-5|NA
CATSRGRPVWQPQHF
TGTGCCACCAGCAGAGGCAGGCCCGTTTGGCAGCCCCAGCATTTT
>NA|TRBV11-2|TRBJ1-1|TRBD1
CASSSSQGVQNTEAFF
TGTGCCAGCAGCTCGTCACAGGGGGTCCAGAACACTGAAGCTTTCTTT
>once|TRBV10-1|TRBJ2-2|TRBD1
CASSEWTGMAGELFF
TGCGCCAGCAGTGAGTGGACAGGGATGGCCGGGGAGCTGTTTTTT
>NA|TRBV5-1|TRBJ2-7|TRBD1
CASSFRQGYEQYF
TGCGCCAGCAGCTTCCGACAGGGCTACGAGCAGTACTTC
>NA|TRBV28|TRBJ1-5|NA
CATVPRSTINQPQHF
TGTGCCACCGTCCCTAGATCCACAATCAATCAGCCCCAGCATTTT
>once|TRBV27|TRBJ2-4|TRBD1
CASSPRTGEAKNIQYF
TGTGCCAGCAGTCCCAGGACAGGAGAAGCCAAAAACATTCAGTACTTC
>once|TRBV4-3|TRBJ2-1|NA
CASSQDRWASYNEQFF
TGCGCCAGCAGCCAAGATAGGTGGGCCTCCTACAATGAGCAGTTCTTC
>NA|TRBV4-3|TRBJ2-3|TRBD1
CASSQDRRTGVIDTQYF
TGCGCCAGCAGCCAAGATCGTAGGACAGGGGTCATAGATACGCAGTATTTT
>once|TRBV7-9|TRBJ2-7|TRBD1
CASSPGTGGTYEQYF
TGTGCCAGCAGCCCCGGGACAGGGGGAACCTACGAGCAGTACTTC
>once|TRBV2|TRBJ1-5|TRBD1
CASRVSGGGGNQPQHF
TGTGCCAGCAGGGTCAGCGGAGGGGGCGGCAATCAGCCCCAGCATTTT
>NA|TRBV7-2|TRBJ2-7|NA
CASSLLHEQYF
TGTGCCAGCAGCTTACTCCACGAGCAGTACTTC
>NA|TRBV28|TRBJ2-5|TRBD2
CASSFLREGRETQYF
TGTGCCAGCAGTTTCTTGCGGGAGGGCCGGGAGACCCAGTACTTC
>NA|TRBV7-8|TRBJ2-3|NA
CASSLASGSSTDTQYF
TGTGCCAGCAGCTTAGCGAGTGGGAGTAGTACAGATACGCAGTATTTT
>once|TRBV28|TRBJ1-2|TRBD1
CASRHTRGLGYTF
TGTGCCAGCAGGCATACCAGGGGGCTAGGCTACACCTTC
>NA|TRBV4-1|TRBJ2-7|TRBD2
CASSRPTSGRAPEQYF
TGCGCCAGCAGCCGCCCGACTAGCGGGAGGGCCCCCGAGCAGTACTTC
>NA|TRBV15|TRBJ1-1|TRBD1
CATSTATDRGAGAFF
TGTGCCACCAGTACGGCTACTGACAGGGGGGCAGGCGCTTTCTTT
>NA|TRBV7-8|TRBJ2-7|NA
CASSLGGDRGSYEQYF
TGTGCCAGCAGCTTAGGAGGGGATCGGGGTTCCTACGAGCAGTACTTC
>NA|TRBV27|TRBJ1-4|NA
CASSLGVTNEKLFF
TGTGCCAGCAGTTTAGGGGTAACTAATGAAAAACTGTTTTTT
>NA|TRBV27|TRBJ2-2|NA
CASSRGRGPGRSGEAGELFF
TGTGCCAGCAGTAGGGGGAGAGGACCAGGAAGGAGCGGGGAGGCCGGGGAGCTGTTTTTT
>NA|TRBV6-6|TRBJ1-1|NA
CASLEGMANTEAFF
TGTGCCAGTCTTGAGGGAATGGCGAACACTGAAGCTTTCTTT